A single sample gave rise to the 23 T cell receptor beta chains below, sequenced in a study of T cell repertoires in cytomegalovirus infection. These receptors' targets are unknown. TCRdb fed the reads into MiXCR, producing one record per CDR3 protein. The sample includes 300,000 to 400,000 distinct CDR3 sequences, about 27% of them seen just once. This material consisted of cultured PBMCs, taken from culture after CMV antigen stimulation. The receptors shown here come from a human donor in good health (CMV status not recorded). Some clones in this sample may be carry-over from other donors' samples.

The chain couples TRBV6-5 to TRBJ1-4; D is undetermined. The V gene lost 8 bases and the J gene lost 4 bases, with 17 bases spanning the gap. In germline, CDR1 is MNHEY, CDR2 SVGAGI. The CDR3 is made up of 15 amino acids. CDR3 DNA: TGTGCCAGCGGTCCGTCGAGCGCGGGTAATGAAAAACTGTTTTTT. Amino acid sequence: CASGPSSAGNEKLFF.

V is TRBV10-3 and J is TRBJ2-6; TRBD1 agrees at 8 bases. V was pared by 6 bases and J by 0 bases, with 7 bases of the junction left unmatched. The CDR3 runs to 17 residues. CDR1 is ENHRY and CDR2 is SYGVKD in the germline V gene. The CDR3 here is CAIRSGQGPSGANVLTF. The CDR3 DNA is TGTGCCATCAGGTCTGGACAGGGACCCTCTGGGGCCAACGTCCTGACTTTC.

This clonotype was detected only a few times. The CDR3 region is CASSLSRDSQYF. CDR3 in DNA: TGTGCCAGCAGCTTATCCAGGGACTCCCAGTACTTC. The V and J genes are TRBV7-2 and TRBJ2-5; D is perhaps TRBD2 (6 bases). The CDR3 covers 12 residues. V dropped 2 bases and J dropped 9 bases, with 10 bases sitting between them. CDR1 is SGHTA and CDR2 is FQGNSA in the germline V gene.

This clonotype was observed a handful of times. V is TRBV4-2 and J is TRBJ2-1; TRBD2 matches 9 bases. The CDR3 extends over 18 amino acids. V lost 0 bases to trimming and J lost 7 bases; unmatched junction nucleotides: 13. The germline V gene has CDR1 LGHNA and CDR2 YNFKEQ. CDR3 sequence reads: CASSQDLVETSGKNEQFF. In nucleotides, the CDR3 is TGTGCCAGCAGCCAAGATTTAGTGGAGACTAGCGGTAAAAATGAGCAGTTCTTC.

This clonotype showed up just a few times. The chain combines TRBV25-1 with TRBJ1-6, with D possibly TRBD1 on 5 matching bases. Germline V gives CDR1 MGHDK, CDR2 SYGVNS. The CDR3 covers 16 residues. The V end lost 5 bases, the J end lost 7 bases, and 18 bases lay between the germline ends. DNA for the CDR3: TGTGCCAGCAGTTCTCCGCAGGGTGGGGTAAATTCACCCCTCCACTTT. This sequence encodes CASSSPQGGVNSPLHF.

The chain recombines TRBV19 with TRBJ1-4; TRBD1 agrees at 7 bases. Trimming at V came to 6 bases and at J to 8 bases, leaving 9 bases not matched to a gene. The CDR3 runs to 14 residues. Germline assignment: CDR1 LNHDA and CDR2 SQIVND (reference sequence). The CDR3 sequence is CASRSGQPEEKLFF. CDR3 coding DNA: TGTGCCAGTAGATCGGGACAGCCAGAGGAAAAACTGTTTTTT.

This clonotype was observed a handful of times. This chain uses TRBV19 with TRBJ1-5; maybe TRBD1 (6 bases). Germline assignment: CDR1 LNHDA and CDR2 SQIVND (reference sequence). Trimming cost V 6 bases and J 4 bases, with 25 bases left between them. CDR3 length equals 18 residues. CDR3 amino acids: CASRPLTGISPSNQPQHF. CDR3 nucleotide sequence: TGTGCCAGTAGACCCCTCACAGGGATCAGCCCTTCTAATCAGCCCCAGCATTTT. The complete variable domain, with remaining parts taken from reference TRBV19 and TRBJ1-5, reads DGGITQSPKYLFRKEGQNVTLSCEQNLNHDAMYWYRQDPGQGLRLIYYSQIVNDFQKGDIAEGYSVSREKKESFPLTVTSAQKNPTAFYLCASRPLTGISPSNQPQHFGDGTRLSIL.

This chain joins TRBV20-1 and TRBJ1-2; 7 bases map to TRBD1. The CDR3 totals 16 residues. Trimming cost V 2 bases and J 3 bases; bases outside gene matches: 12. Germline lookup yields CDR1 DFQATT and CDR2 SNEGSKA (reference sequence). The CDR3 is CSARRGDSREYYGYTF. DNA for the CDR3: TGCAGTGCTAGACGCGGGGACAGCCGCGAATACTATGGCTACACCTTC.

This chain connects TRBV7-7 to TRBJ2-2, with unresolved D. The CDR3 covers 14 residues. Germline CDR1 is SSHAT and CDR2 is FNYEAQ (reference sequence). Trimming removed 6 bases from V and 1 base from J, with 9 bases in between. DNA of the CDR3: TGTGCCAGCAGGAAGACACAGAACACCGGGGAGCTGTTTTTT. It translates to CASRKTQNTGELFF.

This clonotype occurred a few times. The chain recombines TRBV20-1 with TRBJ1-6; 9 bases match TRBD1. This CDR3 is built from 15 residues. Germline V gene data show CDR1 as DFQATT and CDR2 as SNEGSKA (reference sequence). V was clipped by 0 bases and J by 13 bases; unmatched bases: 10. The CDR3 nucleotides are TGCAGTGCTAGAGATCCCAGACAGGGGGATGGGCCCCTCCACTTT. Translating gives CSARDPRQGDGPLHF.

The chain is built from TRBV29-1 and TRBJ1-1, with a tentative D call TRBD1 (6 bases). The CDR3 loop spans 14 amino acids. Germline V gene lookup returns CDR1 SQVTM and CDR2 ANQGSEA. V was pared by 6 bases and J by 2 bases, with 16 bases between. In DNA, the CDR3 is TGCAGCGTAGTCAAAACAGGGCGAAACACTGAAGCTTTCTTT. This sequence encodes CSVVKTGRNTEAFF.

This chain uses TRBV5-6 with TRBJ2-3; D may be TRBD2 (6 bases). With 3 bases removed from V and 2 bases from J, the gap between germline ends came to 13 bases. Germline V CDR1 and CDR2: SGHDT, YYEEEE. This CDR3 comprises 15 residues. The CDR3 DNA is TGTGCCAGCAGCTCGAGGTCGGGAGACACAGATACGCAGTATTTT. Amino acid sequence: CASSSRSGDTDTQYF.

The rearrangement joins TRBV3-1 to TRBJ2-7; D not resolved. CDR1 is LGHDT, CDR2 YNNKEL, per germline (reference sequence). V was trimmed by 1 base and J by 2 bases, leaving 12 bases between them. The CDR3 length is 15 residues. The CDR3 sequence: CASSQGSDFAYEQYF. The CDR3 region has the DNA TGTGCCAGCAGCCAAGGATCCGACTTTGCCTACGAGCAGTACTTC.

This clonotype was found once. A junction boundary mismatches the germline segment, possibly from a read error. The rearrangement joins TRBV4-1 to TRBJ2-2; unclear D gene. Germline V CDR1 and CDR2: MGHRA, YSYEKL. This CDR3 comprises 13 residues. The CDR3 coding sequence is TGTGCCAGCAGCCAAGACAACACCGGGGAGCTGTTTTTT. Its protein product is CASSQDNTGELFF.

This sequence joins TRBV20-1 and TRBJ2-3; TRBD2 might be the D (5 bases). Germline CDR1 reads DFQATT; CDR2 reads SNEGSKA (reference sequence). There are 11 residues in the CDR3. Trimming cost V 8 bases and J 5 bases, with 11 bases left between them. CDR3 sequence reads: CSLLAKDTQYF. In DNA form, the CDR3 reads TGCAGTTTGCTAGCAAAAGATACGCAGTATTTT.

The chain is built from TRBV5-1 and TRBJ2-1; D may be TRBD2 (5 bases). V was shortened by 0 bases and J by 7 bases, with 14 bases between the two germline ends. CDR1 SGHRS and CDR2 YFSETQ come from the germline V gene. The length of the CDR3 is 15 residues. Here the CDR3 reads CASSLEATTGNEQFF. CDR3 coding DNA: TGCGCCAGCAGCTTGGAGGCCACGACGGGGAATGAGCAGTTCTTC.

This clonotype was found a few times. The chain has TRBV2 and TRBJ1-2, with D possibly TRBD1 on 5 matching bases. This CDR3 is 13 amino acids long. V was shortened by 6 bases and J by 3 bases, with 11 bases between the two germline ends. The germline gives CDR1 SNHLY, CDR2 FYNNEI. The CDR3 sequence: CASRKGKDYGYTF. CDR3 coding DNA: TGTGCCAGCAGGAAGGGGAAGGACTATGGCTACACCTTC. The whole variable domain, filled in from reference TRBV2 and TRBJ1-2, reads EPEVTQTPSHQVTQMGQEVILRCVPISNHLYFYWYRQILGQKVEFLVSFYNNEISEKSEIFDDQFSVERPDGSNFTLKIRSTKLEDSAMYFCASRKGKDYGYTFGSGTRLTVV.

This clonotype was counted only a few times. This chain joins TRBV7-6 and TRBJ1-1, with D uncertain. Germline lookup yields CDR1 SGHVS and CDR2 FNYEAQ. V lost 1 base, J lost 5 bases, and 8 bases lay in between. This CDR3 comprises 13 residues. CDR3 sequence reads: CASSLGATTEAFF. DNA of the CDR3: TGTGCCAGCAGCTTAGGTGCGACAACTGAAGCTTTCTTT.

This clonotype was seen more than once but under ten times. The chain links TRBV19 to TRBJ2-2; no clear D gene. Germline V gene data show CDR1 as LNHDA and CDR2 as SQIVND (reference sequence). Trimming pared 5 bases from V and 1 base from J, leaving 5 bases between. The CDR3 extends over 13 amino acids. The CDR3 spells CASSYQNTGELFF. The CDR3 DNA sequence: TGTGCCAGTAGTTACCAGAACACCGGGGAGCTGTTTTTT.

The rearrangement uses TRBV7-9 and TRBJ2-1, with 10 bases that match TRBD2. Losses at the gene ends were 3 bases for V and 7 bases for J; bases not matched to a gene: 3. The CDR3 has 14 residues. Germline V lookup: CDR1 SEHNR, CDR2 FQNEAQ (reference sequence). CDR3 residues: CASSLSTSGNEQFF. CDR3 nucleotide sequence: TGTGCCAGCAGCTTGTCGACTAGCGGGAATGAGCAGTTCTTC.

V is TRBV7-2 and J is TRBJ2-7; TRBD1 matches at 9 bases. V shed 5 bases, J shed 5 bases, and the junction held 7 bases outside the gene matches. CDR3 length equals 14 residues. Germline CDR1 reads SGHTA; CDR2 reads FQGNSA. The CDR3 nucleotides are TGTGCCAGCAGCGTAGGGGACAGGGACCACGAGCAGTACTTC. Protein sequence: CASSVGDRDHEQYF. Full variable domain (missing parts from reference TRBV7-2 and TRBJ2-7): GAGVSQSPSNKVTEKGKDVELRCDPISGHTALYWYRQSLGQGLEFLIYFQGNSAPDKSGLPSDRFSAERTGGSVSTLTIQRTQQEDSAVYLCASSVGDRDHEQYFGPGTRLTVT.

The sample holds a few counts of this clonotype. The chain is built from TRBV7-2 and TRBJ2-5, with a tentative D call TRBD2 (5 bases). V gave up 4 bases and J gave up 7 bases, with 16 bases separating them. Looked up from germline, CDR1 is SGHTA and CDR2 is FQGNSA. This CDR3 comprises 14 residues. The CDR3 region has the DNA TGTGCCAGCAGCTCAATGGGGTCCAGCGGGACCCAGTACTTC. Amino acids: CASSSMGSSGTQYF.

V gene TRBV10-3 combines with J gene TRBJ2-1; 11 bases agree with TRBD2. This CDR3 is 19 amino acids long. CDR1 is ENHRY, CDR2 SYGVKD, per germline. With V trimmed by 4 bases and J by 0 bases, 11 bases remained unmatched. CDR3 DNA sequence: TGTGCCATCAGTGGTGACGGGACTAGCGGACCTAGCTCCTACAATGAGCAGTTCTTC. This gives the protein CAISGDGTSGPSSYNEQFF.